This T cell receptor beta chain derives from a study of blood T cell repertoires in COVID-19 (dated by TCRdb to 2018 to 2020). Background on the whole study: Collaborator samples came from the United States, Italy and Spain and covered acute and convalescent phases of COVID-19. HLA class I and class II types, where available, came from metadata supplied by the sample provider rather than from assay-based typing. The prospective study material was composed of cDNA or gDNA derived from T cells, B-cell-depleted T cells, or PBMCs. The samples were drawn from the first 160 participants of the ongoing ImmuneRACE study and from 1,200 or so subjects provided by 6 global collaborators. The repertoires were released in a freely available public database meant as a resource for research on the immune response to SARS-CoV-2. The sample metadata nearly always contained a de-identified subject ID, COVID-19 status, age in years and sex. The dataset comprised deeply sampled blood TCRbeta repertoires from subjects exposed to, actively infected with, or recovered from COVID-19. Broad study findings and their caveats: The amount of clinical and demographic metadata varied by source and participant and was provided uncurated.

At the junction V is shortened by 2 bases and J by 0 bases, with 5 bases in between. CDR1 and CDR2, per the germline V gene, are MGHRA and YSYEKL. From the cysteine up to the phenylalanine, the CDR3 has a length of 13 residues. The retained sequence is limited to the CDR3, 39 bases, with the frame set at the first base. The immunoSEQ Assay, a bias-controlled multiplex PCR, was used to amplify TCRbeta CDR3 regions from genomic DNA. In the source study's methods: The number of nucleated cells in each sample was estimated by amplification of reference gene primers within the assay. To quantify the absolute abundance of each unique TCRbeta CDR3 rearrangement, sequence reads were collapsed and filtered. For each sample, productive Simpson clonality was calculated as the square root of Simpson's diversity index over productive rearrangements. The clones in this table, taken by TCRdb from immuneACCESS, are in-frame only. Not every clone is retained; where verified, under half of the shortfall comes from an unresolved V gene, and the cause of the rest is unknown. For V, J and clone size, that table is used; D and trimming come from the DNA. This sample lists a few hundred thousand clones; 85% were detected once. The ten largest clones represent 5.1% of the sample.

Whole blood was collected in K2EDTA tubes by collaborating institutions according to the institutions' own protocols. For TCRbeta analysis, collaborators shipped samples in one of three forms: frozen whole blood, isolated PBMCs, or DNA extracted from either of those sample types. This clone was counted a few times. It lacks a known antigen. Per-nucleotide qualities are absent, and no much larger clonotype sits a single base away. This sample includes further DNA sequences coding for the same CDR3. This TCR came from a man in his fifties or sixties with active or convalescent COVID-19. Material: peripheral blood. The chain joins TRBV4-1 to TRBJ2-7; no D gene can be assigned with confidence. The encoded CDR3 is CASSQTRSYEQYF. The nucleotide sequence is TGCGCCAGCAGCCAAACTCGCTCCTACGAGCAGTACTTC.